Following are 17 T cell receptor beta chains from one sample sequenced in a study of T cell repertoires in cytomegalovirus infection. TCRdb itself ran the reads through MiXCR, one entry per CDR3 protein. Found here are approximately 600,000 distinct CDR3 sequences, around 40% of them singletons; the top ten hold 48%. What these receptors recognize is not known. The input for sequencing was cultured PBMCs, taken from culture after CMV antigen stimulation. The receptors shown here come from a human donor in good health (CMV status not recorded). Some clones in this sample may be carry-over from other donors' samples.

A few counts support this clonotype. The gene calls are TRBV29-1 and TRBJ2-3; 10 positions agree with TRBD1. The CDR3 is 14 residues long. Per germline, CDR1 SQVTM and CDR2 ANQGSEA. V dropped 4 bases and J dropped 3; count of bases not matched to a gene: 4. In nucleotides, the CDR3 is TGCAGCGTTGGACAGGGGGCGCAAACAGATACGCAGTATTTT. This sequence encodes CSVGQGAQTDTQYF.

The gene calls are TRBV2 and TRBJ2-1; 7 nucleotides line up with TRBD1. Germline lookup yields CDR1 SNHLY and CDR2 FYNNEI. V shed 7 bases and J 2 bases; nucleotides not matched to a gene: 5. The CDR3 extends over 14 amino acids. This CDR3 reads CASTPGTAYNEQFF. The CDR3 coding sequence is TGTGCCAGCACCCCCGGGACAGCCTACAATGAGCAGTTCTTC.

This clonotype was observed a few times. CDR3 nucleotide sequence: TGCGCCAGCAGCTTGGCATGGGGGTCACCCCTCCACTTT. Translated, it gives CASSLAWGSPLHF. The chain is built from TRBV5-1 and TRBJ1-6; D perhaps matches TRBD1 (5 bases). V lost 0 bases and J 10 bases, leaving 8 bases between the germline ends. Germline V gene sequence: CDR1 SGHRS, CDR2 YFSETQ. The CDR3 extends over 13 amino acids. The entire variable domain, with the rest obtained from reference TRBV5-1 and TRBJ1-6, is as follows: KAGVTQTPRYLIKTRGQQVTLSCSPISGHRSVSWYQQTPGQGLQFLFEYFSETQRNKGNFPGRFSGRQFSNSRSEMNVSTLELGDSALYLCASSLAWGSPLHFGNGTRLTVT.

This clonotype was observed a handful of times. The CDR3 here is CASSDGGTDTQYF. CDR3 coding DNA: TGTGCCAGCAGTGATGGGGGCACAGATACGCAGTATTTT. V usage is TRBV25-1 and J usage is TRBJ2-3, with D hard to call. The V end was cut by 3 bases, the J end by 1 base, with 5 bases between. The length of the CDR3 is 13 residues. Germline V gives CDR1 MGHDK, CDR2 SYGVNS.

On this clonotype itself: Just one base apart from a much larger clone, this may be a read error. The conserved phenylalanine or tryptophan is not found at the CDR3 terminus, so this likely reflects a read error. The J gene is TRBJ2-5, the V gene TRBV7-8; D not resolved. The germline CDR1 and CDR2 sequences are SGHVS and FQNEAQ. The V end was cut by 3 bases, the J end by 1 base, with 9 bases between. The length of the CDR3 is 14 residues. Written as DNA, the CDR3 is TGTGCCAGCAGCTTTTCCGAGGCCCAAGAGACCCAGTACTTA. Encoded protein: CASSFSEAQETQYL.

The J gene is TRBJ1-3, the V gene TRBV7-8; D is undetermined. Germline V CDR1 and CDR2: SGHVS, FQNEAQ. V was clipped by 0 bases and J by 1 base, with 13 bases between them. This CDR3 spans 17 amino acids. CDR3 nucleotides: TGTGCCAGCAGCTTAGCTGTCCCCCAAAGGTCTGGAAACACCATATATTTT. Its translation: CASSLAVPQRSGNTIYF.

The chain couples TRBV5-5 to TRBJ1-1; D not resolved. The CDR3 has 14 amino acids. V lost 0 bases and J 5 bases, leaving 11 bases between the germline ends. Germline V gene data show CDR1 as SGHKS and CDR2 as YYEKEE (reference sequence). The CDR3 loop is CASSLGKWGTEAFF. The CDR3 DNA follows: TGTGCCAGCAGCTTGGGGAAATGGGGAACTGAAGCTTTCTTT.

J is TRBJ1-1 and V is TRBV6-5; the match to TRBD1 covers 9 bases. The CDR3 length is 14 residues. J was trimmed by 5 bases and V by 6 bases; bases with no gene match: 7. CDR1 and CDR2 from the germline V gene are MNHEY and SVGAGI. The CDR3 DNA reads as TGTGCCAGCAGATTACTCGACAGGGGGACTGAAGCTTTCTTT. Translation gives CASRLLDRGTEAFF.

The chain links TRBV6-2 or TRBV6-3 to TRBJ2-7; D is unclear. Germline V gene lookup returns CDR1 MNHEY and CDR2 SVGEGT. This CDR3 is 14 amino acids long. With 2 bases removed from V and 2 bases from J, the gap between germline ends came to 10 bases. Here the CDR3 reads CASSYGAFTYEQYF. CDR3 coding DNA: TGTGCCAGCAGTTACGGTGCCTTTACCTACGAGCAGTACTTC.

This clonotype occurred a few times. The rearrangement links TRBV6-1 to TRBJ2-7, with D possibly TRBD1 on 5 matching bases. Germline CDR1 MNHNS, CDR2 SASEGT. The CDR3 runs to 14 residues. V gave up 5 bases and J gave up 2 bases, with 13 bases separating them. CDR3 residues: CASSSVGATYEQYF. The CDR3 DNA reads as TGTGCCAGCAGTTCGGTAGGGGCAACCTACGAGCAGTACTTC.

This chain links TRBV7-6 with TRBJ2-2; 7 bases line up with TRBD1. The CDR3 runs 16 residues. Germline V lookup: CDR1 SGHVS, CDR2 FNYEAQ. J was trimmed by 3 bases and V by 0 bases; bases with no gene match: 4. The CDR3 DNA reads TGTGCCAGCAGCTTAGCCGACAGGGTGTACACCGGGGAGCTGTTTTTT. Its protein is CASSLADRVYTGELFF.

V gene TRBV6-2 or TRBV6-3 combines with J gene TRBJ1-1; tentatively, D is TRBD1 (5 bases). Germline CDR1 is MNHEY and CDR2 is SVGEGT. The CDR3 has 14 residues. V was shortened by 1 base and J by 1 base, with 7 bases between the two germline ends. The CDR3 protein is CASSYLTANTEAFF. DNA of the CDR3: TGTGCCAGCAGTTACTTGACAGCGAACACTGAAGCTTTCTTT.

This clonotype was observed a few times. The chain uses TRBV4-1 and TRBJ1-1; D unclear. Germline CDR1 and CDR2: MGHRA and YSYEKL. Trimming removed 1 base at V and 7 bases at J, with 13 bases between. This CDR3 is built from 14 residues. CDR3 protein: CASSQGLGGLEAFF. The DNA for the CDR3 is TGCGCCAGCAGCCAAGGACTGGGAGGTCTTGAAGCTTTCTTT.

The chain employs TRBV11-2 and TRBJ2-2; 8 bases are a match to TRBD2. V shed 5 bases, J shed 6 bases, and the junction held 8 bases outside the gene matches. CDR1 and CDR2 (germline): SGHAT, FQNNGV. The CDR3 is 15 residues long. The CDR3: CASSRGLAWAGELFF. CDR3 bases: TGTGCCAGCAGCCGAGGACTAGCTTGGGCCGGGGAGCTGTTTTTT.

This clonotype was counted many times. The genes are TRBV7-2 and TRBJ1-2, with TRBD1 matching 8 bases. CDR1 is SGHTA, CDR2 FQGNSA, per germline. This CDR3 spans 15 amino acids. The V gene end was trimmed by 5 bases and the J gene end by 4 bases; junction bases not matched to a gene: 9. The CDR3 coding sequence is TGTGCCAGCAGCCCCTGGGACAGGACCGCCTATGGCTACACCTTC. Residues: CASSPWDRTAYGYTF.

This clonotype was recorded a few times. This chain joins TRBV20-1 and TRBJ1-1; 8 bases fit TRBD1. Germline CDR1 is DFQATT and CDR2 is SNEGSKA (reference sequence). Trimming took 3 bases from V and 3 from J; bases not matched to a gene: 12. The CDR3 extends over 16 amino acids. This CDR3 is CSARDTGGGWDTEAFF. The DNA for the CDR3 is TGCAGTGCTAGGGATACAGGGGGGGGTTGGGACACTGAAGCTTTCTTT.

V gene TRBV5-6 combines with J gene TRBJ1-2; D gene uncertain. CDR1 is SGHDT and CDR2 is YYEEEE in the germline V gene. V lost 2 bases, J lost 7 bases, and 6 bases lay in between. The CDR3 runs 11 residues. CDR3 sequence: CASSFGVGYTF. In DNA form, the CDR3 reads TGTGCCAGCAGCTTCGGGGTTGGCTACACCTTC. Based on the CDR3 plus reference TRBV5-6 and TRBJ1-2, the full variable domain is DAGVTQSPTHLIKTRGQQVTLRCSPKSGHDTVSWYQQALGQGPQFIFQYYEEEERQRGNFPDRFSGHQFPNYSSELNVNALLLGDSALYLCASSFGVGYTFGSGTRLTVV.